The clone carrying this T cell receptor beta chain has a single count. The data were produced by immunoSEQ multiplex PCR, yet TCRdb's version contains in-frame clones alone and is incomplete. Of 9,500 to 11,000 clones in the sample, about 80% were seen once. This specimen belongs to a study of somatic mutations in cytotoxic T cells in rheumatoid arthritis. The germline gives CDR1 SEHNR, CDR2 FQNEAQ (reference sequence). CDR3 size: 15 residues. The J segment lost 8 bases and the V segment lost 5 bases, leaving 6 bases of the junction unmatched. Sequenced sample: CD8+ T cells sorted from blood. The chain links TRBV7-9 to TRBJ2-1; 13 bases are shared with TRBD2. The sequence was obtained from a woman aged 55-69 years with rheumatoid arthritis. CDR3 nucleotide sequence: TGTGCCAGCAGCGATCCGGGACTAGCGGGATATGAGCAGTTCTTC. This encodes CASSDPGLAGYEQFF. The variable domain in full, with the rest retrieved from reference TRBV7-9 and TRBJ2-1, is DTGVSQNPRHKITKRGQNVTFRCDPISEHNRLYWYRQTLGQGPEFLTYFQNEAQLEKSRLLSDRFSAERPKGSFSTLEIQRTEQGDSAMYLCASSDPGLAGYEQFFGPGTRLTVL.